The present T cell receptor beta chain was sequenced within a study of CD8 T cells in Susac syndrome. This CDR3 is built from 14 residues. CDR1 and CDR2 from the germline V gene are MNHEY and SMNVEV (reference sequence). The germline V and J ends were trimmed by 6 bases and 7 bases, with 17 bases remaining between them. RNA was extracted with the RNeasy kit, and a quantity of roughly 0.5 to 1 ug was reverse transcribed using random hexamers. The amplification used immunoSEQ multiplex PCR on TCR beta CDR3; it spanned 54 Vbeta and 13 Jbeta. Using its own MiXCR run on the immunoSEQ multiplex PCR reads, TCRdb lists one record per CDR3 protein. Here the sample spans 180,000 or so distinct CDR3 sequences, roughly 96% being singletons. In blood CD8+ and CD4+ T cells, TCR beta underwent sequencing.

The receptor's source is a human donor with multiple sclerosis. The sample comprised CD4+ T cells from PBMCs. The V call is TRBV27, the J call TRBJ2-3, with D unresolved. The CDR3 DNA follows: TGTGCCAGCAGAAGAACTATTGTCGGGCATACGCAGTATTTT. Its protein product is CASRRTIVGHTQYF.